What follows are 27 T cell receptor beta chains derived from one specimen sequenced in a study of blood T cell repertoires in COVID-19 (dated by TCRdb to 2020 to 2022). Receptors were amplified or captured by the immunoSEQ multiplex PCR assay. Not all clones reach the TCRdb copy of this immuneACCESS table, which keeps in-frame sequences only. Checked studies attribute under half of the gap to unresolved V genes and leave the rest unexplained. The sample has some 76,000 clones on record, 86% of them singletons. Together, the top ten hold roughly a sixth of the sample. Sequences were obtained from peripheral blood. These receptors all come from an elderly man in a cohort sampled during active COVID-19.

This clone came up a few times. The CDR3 nucleotides read TGCGCCAGCAGCCCGGGACTAGCGGGGGTTTCCGGGGAGCTGTTTTTT. Amino acids: CASSPGLAGVSGELFF. The gene calls are TRBV5-1 and TRBJ2-2, with 14 bases fitting TRBD2. The CDR3 covers 16 residues. The germline gives CDR1 SGHRS, CDR2 YFSETQ. V was clipped by 4 bases and J by 6 bases; unmatched bases: 5.

This clone is a singleton in its sample. This chain links TRBV28 with TRBJ1-4; unclear D gene. This CDR3 spans 16 amino acids. The germline V gene has CDR1 MDHEN and CDR2 SYDVKM. With 3 bases removed from V and 3 bases from J, the gap between germline ends came to 14 bases. CDR3 nucleotides: TGTGCCAGCAGTTTTTTAACCGGGGTGTCTAATGAAAAACTGTTTTTT. This codes for CASSFLTGVSNEKLFF.

The chain couples TRBV23-1 to TRBJ2-4; possible D gene TRBD1, 5 bases. TRBV23-1 belongs to the ORF category, with a function that is uncertain. The V end was cut by 0 bases, the J end by 1 base, with 16 bases between. CDR3 length equals 18 residues. CDR3 nucleotides: TGCGCCAGCAGTCAATCTGTAGGCAGGGCTTCGGCCAAAAACATTCAGTACTTC. Translation gives CASSQSVGRASAKNIQYF.

The J gene is TRBJ1-2, the V gene TRBV13, with D tentatively TRBD1 (6 bases). CDR3 length equals 14 residues. Germline values: CDR1 PRHDT, CDR2 FYEKMQ (reference sequence). The ends were cut back, 2 bases at V and 7 bases at J, with 14 bases in the middle. The CDR3 DNA follows: TGTGCCAGCAGCTTATCACAGGGCGGGTCTGGCTACACCTTC. As protein: CASSLSQGGSGYTF.

This clone occurred a few times. J is TRBJ2-7 and V is TRBV27; 11 nucleotides agree with TRBD1. CDR3 length equals 15 residues. Germline V gene sequence: CDR1 MNHEY, CDR2 SMNVEV (reference sequence). V gave up 2 bases and J gave up 7 bases; unmatched junction bases: 7. The CDR3 nucleotides read TGTGCCAGCAGTTTACGTGGACAGGGGGCAGGGGAGCAGTACTTC. Its protein is CASSLRGQGAGEQYF.

V usage is TRBV28 and J usage is TRBJ1-1; D is possibly TRBD1 (5 bases). Germline loops: CDR1 MDHEN, CDR2 SYDVKM. Trimming stripped 3 bases from V and 1 base from J, with 12 bases between. The CDR3 extends over 15 amino acids. The chain's CDR3 is CASSFARQGNTEAFF. As DNA, the CDR3 is TGTGCCAGCAGTTTCGCCAGGCAGGGGAACACTGAAGCTTTCTTT. Filled out from reference TRBV28 and TRBJ1-1, the complete variable domain reads DVKVTQSSRYLVKRTGEKVFLECVQDMDHENMFWYRQDPGLGLRLIYFSYDVKMKEKGDIPEGYSVSREKKERFSLILESASTNQTSMYLCASSFARQGNTEAFFGQGTRLTVV.

This chain links TRBV5-1 with TRBJ2-5, with D uncertain. There are 15 residues in the CDR3. Looked up from germline, CDR1 is SGHRS and CDR2 is YFSETQ. V gave up 1 base and J gave up 5 bases, with 15 bases separating them. In nucleotides, the CDR3 is TGCGCCAGCAGCTTGAACTTAACCCCCAGGGAGACCCAGTACTTC. The encoded protein is CASSLNLTPRETQYF.

The chain recombines TRBV7-2 with TRBJ2-7, with a weak D call TRBD2 (5 bases). V was shortened by 0 bases and J by 3 bases, with 12 bases between the two germline ends. This CDR3 region has 15 residues. CDR1 is SGHTA, CDR2 FQGNSA, per germline. The CDR3: CASSLALQGLYEQYF. CDR3 nucleotide sequence: TGTGCCAGCAGCTTAGCGCTACAAGGACTCTACGAGCAGTACTTC.

The chain couples TRBV12-3 or TRBV12-4 to TRBJ2-5, with D maybe TRBD2 (5 bases). CDR3 length: 13 residues. V was pared by 8 bases and J by 5 bases, with 15 bases between. For the CDR3, the DNA is TGTGCCAGCGCGGGCACCCGGGTGGAGACCCAGTACTTC. Translated, it gives CASAGTRVETQYF.

The V and J genes are TRBV5-7 and TRBJ2-2; the match to TRBD1 covers 8 bases. TRBV5-7 is identified as an open reading frame with a role that is uncertain. This CDR3 contains 14 residues. The DNA for the CDR3 is TGTGCTGGCTCTGGACAGGGACGCACCGGGGAGCTGTTTTTT. It codes for CAGSGQGRTGELFF.

V is TRBV6-5 and J is TRBJ1-1; unclear D gene. The CDR3 covers 14 residues. Trimming removed 4 bases from V and 3 bases from J, with 12 bases in between. In germline, CDR1 is MNHEY, CDR2 SVGAGI. CDR3 residues: CASSSPIRYTEAFF. The CDR3, as DNA: TGTGCCAGCAGTTCCCCGATCCGGTACACTGAAGCTTTCTTT.

This rearrangement joins TRBV4-1 to TRBJ2-1; D not certain. The germline V gene encodes CDR1 MGHRA and CDR2 YSYEKL. V shed 2 bases and J shed 9 bases, with 23 bases lying between them. This CDR3 has 17 amino acids. In DNA, the CDR3 is TGCGCCAGCAGCCAACTCACCCAAGTCACCAGGCTCCCTGAGCAGTTCTTC. Protein: CASSQLTQVTRLPEQFF.

V is TRBV9 and J is TRBJ2-1; D not resolved. CDR1 SGDLS and CDR2 YYNGEE come from the germline V gene. The CDR3 has 15 amino acids. Trimming shortened V by 0 bases and J by 0 bases, and 7 bases separated the two germline ends. The CDR3: CASSVDEASYNEQFF. The DNA of the CDR3 is TGTGCCAGCAGCGTAGACGAGGCCTCCTACAATGAGCAGTTCTTC.

The V and J genes are TRBV5-1 and TRBJ2-5; TRBD1 matches 8 bases. The CDR3 has 15 amino acids. Germline loops: CDR1 SGHRS, CDR2 YFSETQ. Unmatched junction bases numbered 8, after V lost 4 bases and J lost 3 bases. For the CDR3, the DNA is TGCGCCAGCAGCCCTTCGGGGACAGGAGAAGAGACCCAGTACTTC. Its protein product is CASSPSGTGEETQYF.

The chain links TRBV6-1 to TRBJ2-3, with D tentatively TRBD2 (6 bases). The V end lost 2 bases, the J end lost 2 bases, and 14 bases lay between the germline ends. Germline-derived CDR1 and CDR2 are MNHNS and SASEGT. The CDR3 has 16 residues. The CDR3 protein is CASSENSVAVTDTQYF. The CDR3 DNA reads TGTGCCAGCAGTGAAAATTCAGTAGCGGTCACAGATACGCAGTATTTT.

The V and J genes are TRBV28 and TRBJ1-3, with 9 positions matching TRBD1. V trimming: 5 bases; J trimming: 8 bases; junction bases outside the gene matches: 10. Germline V CDR1 and CDR2: MDHEN, SYDVKM. The CDR3 length is 15 residues. In nucleotides, the CDR3 is TGTGCCAGCAGTAACAGGGGGCAGGATACAGACACCATATATTTT. As protein: CASSNRGQDTDTIYF. The complete variable domain, with remaining parts taken from reference TRBV28 and TRBJ1-3, reads DVKVTQSSRYLVKRTGEKVFLECVQDMDHENMFWYRQDPGLGLRLIYFSYDVKMKEKGDIPEGYSVSREKKERFSLILESASTNQTSMYLCASSNRGQDTDTIYFGEGSWLTVV.

J is TRBJ1-6 and V is TRBV27; D unclear. Per the germline V gene, CDR1 is MNHEY and CDR2 is SMNVEV (reference sequence). The V end was cut by 6 bases, the J end by 7 bases, with 7 bases between. CDR3 length equals 12 residues. The CDR3 DNA is TGTGCCAGCAGCCAATTGAATTCACCCCTCCACTTT. Amino acids: CASSQLNSPLHF.

For the CDR3, the DNA is TGTGCCAGCCAGGAAGGCGCCCCAAACGAGCAGTACGTC. Its protein is CASQEGAPNEQYV. The chain employs TRBV2 and TRBJ2-7; no reliable D call. Germline loops: CDR1 SNHLY, CDR2 FYNNEI. Trimming left V 8 bases short and J 5 bases short, with 16 bases between. The length of the CDR3 is 13 residues.

The V gene is TRBV11-3, the J gene TRBJ2-2, with D maybe TRBD1 (6 bases). The CDR3 is made up of 15 amino acids. CDR1 SGHNT and CDR2 YENEEA come from the germline V gene. Trimming took off 5 bases at V and 1 base at J, with 11 bases between the two ends. The DNA of the CDR3 is TGTGCCAGCAGCCTTGGACAGCAGAACACCGGGGAGCTGTTTTTT. It specifies CASSLGQQNTGELFF.

The genes are TRBV7-6 and TRBJ1-1; D ambiguous. Germline CDR1 is SGHVS and CDR2 is FNYEAQ. Trimming left V 1 base short and J 6 bases short, with 18 bases between. The CDR3 is 16 amino acids. The CDR3 DNA reads as TGTGCCAGCAGCTTAGACACCGGGGATTGGGGTGCTGAAGCTTTCTTT. Protein sequence: CASSLDTGDWGAEAFF.

This clone was detected once. This chain uses TRBV28 with TRBJ1-2; 7 bases agree with TRBD1. Germline CDR1 is MDHEN and CDR2 is SYDVKM. The length of the CDR3 is 14 residues. V shed 7 bases, J shed 5 bases, and the junction held 10 bases outside the gene matches. The chain's CDR3 is CASTPRQGRYGYTF. CDR3 sequence (DNA): TGTGCCAGCACCCCACGACAGGGAAGGTATGGCTACACCTTC.

The chain has TRBV2 and TRBJ1-2; possibly TRBD1 for D (6 bases). In germline, CDR1 is SNHLY, CDR2 FYNNEI. The ends were cut back, 2 bases at V and 4 bases at J, with 14 bases in the middle. The CDR3 runs 15 residues. For the CDR3, the DNA is TGTGCCAGCAGTGAATATCAGGGGTTTGGCTATGGCTACACCTTC. This encodes CASSEYQGFGYGYTF.

The CDR3 DNA reads TGCGCCAGCAGCCAAACCGGGACAGGCGCCCAAGGTAATGAAAAACTGTTTTTT. Residues: CASSQTGTGAQGNEKLFF. The rearrangement joins TRBV4-3 to TRBJ1-4; 8 bases are a match to TRBD1. Germline assignment: CDR1 LGHNA and CDR2 YSLEER. CDR3 length equals 18 residues. With 2 bases clipped from V and 4 bases from J, the junction kept 12 bases outside the gene matches.

V usage is TRBV21-1 and J usage is TRBJ1-2; the table's D call, TRBD1, was not checked against the DNA. TRBV21-1 is shown as a pseudogene. This CDR3 has 12 residues. The CDR3 sequence: CASSRTNRARTF. The CDR3 DNA sequence: TGTGCCAGCAGCCGAACCAACAGGGCGCGCACCTTC.

This chain uses TRBV5-1 with TRBJ2-7; TRBD1 agrees at 9 bases. The V gene end was trimmed by 6 bases and the J gene end by 3 bases; junction bases not matched to a gene: 10. The CDR3 sequence is 15 residues long. CDR1 and CDR2 (germline): SGHRS, YFSETQ. The CDR3 region has the DNA TGCGCCAGCAACCGGGACAGGGTAGAGTTCTACGAGCAGTACTTC. Its protein product is CASNRDRVEFYEQYF. Looking up the rest from reference TRBV5-1 and TRBJ2-7 gives the full variable domain: KAGVTQTPRYLIKTRGQQVTLSCSPISGHRSVSWYQQTPGQGLQFLFEYFSETQRNKGNFPGRFSGRQFSNSRSEMNVSTLELGDSALYLCASNRDRVEFYEQYFGPGTRLTVT.

This clone occurred a few times. The CDR3 is CASSSGFNTEAFF. The CDR3 nucleotides are TGCGCCAGCAGCTCGGGATTCAACACTGAAGCTTTCTTT. V usage is TRBV5-1 and J usage is TRBJ1-1; D call uncertain. Germline values: CDR1 SGHRS, CDR2 YFSETQ. V was cut by 3 bases and J by 2 bases, with 8 bases left in between. The CDR3 has 13 residues.

Worth noting for this clone: A junction boundary mismatches the germline segment, possibly from a read error. The rearrangement joins TRBV6-1 to TRBJ1-5; 11 bases are a match to TRBD1. CDR1 is MNHNS, CDR2 SASEGT, per germline. This CDR3 region has 14 residues. The CDR3 reads CASSEGTGGQPQHF. The CDR3 region has the DNA TGTGCCAGCAGCGAAGGGACAGGGGGTCAGCCCCAGCATTTT.